The 31 T cell receptor beta chains reported below all come from one sample, sequenced in a study of OX40 agonist ivuxolimab in advanced cancers. The method was immunoSEQ multiplex PCR; TCRdb's version includes in-frame clones alone and lacks a portion of them. The sample carries some 42,000 clones, about 81% recorded once. The sequencing here drew on CD4+ or CD8+ T cells sorted from blood, taken in a trial of the OX40 agonist ivuxolimab. The receptors were gathered from an adult with an advanced solid tumor such as melanoma, head and neck, liver or kidney cancer.

This clone was seen more than once but under ten times. This chain uses TRBV10-3 with TRBJ1-1, with D perhaps matching TRBD1 (6 bases). V was trimmed by 6 bases and J by 1 base, leaving 18 bases between them. In germline, CDR1 is ENHRY, CDR2 SYGVKD. The CDR3 is 16 amino acids. CDR3 DNA sequence: TGTGCCATCAGGCCAGTCGGGGGGCGAACGAACACTGAAGCTTTCTTT. Amino acids: CAIRPVGGRTNTEAFF.

V usage is TRBV15 and J usage is TRBJ1-4, with no clear D. Trimming left V 3 bases short and J 0 bases short, with 11 bases between. Germline V CDR1 and CDR2: LNHNV, YYDKDF (reference sequence). The CDR3 is 16 residues long. The CDR3, as DNA: TGTGCCACCAGCAGGGGGAGCAGTGCAACTAATGAAAAACTGTTTTTT. Amino acid sequence: CATSRGSSATNEKLFF.

The J gene is TRBJ2-1, the V gene TRBV18; D is unresolved. The CDR3 is 14 amino acids. Germline V lookup: CDR1 KGHSH, CDR2 LQKENI. Deletions cut 1 base from V and 3 bases from J, with 7 bases between. The CDR3 DNA is TGTGCCAGCTCACCACTTGCTAGCTACAATGAGCAGTTCTTC. Its translation is CASSPLASYNEQFF.

This chain joins TRBV29-1 and TRBJ2-1; possibly TRBD1 or TRBD2 for D (6 bases each). The CDR3 totals 17 residues. The germline V gene has CDR1 SQVTM and CDR2 ANQGSEA. V was pared by 3 bases and J by 3 bases, with 21 bases between. The CDR3 coding sequence is TGCAGCGTTGAGGGGGAAGGGGGGACCGCCGTCTACAATGAGCAGTTCTTC. Protein sequence: CSVEGEGGTAVYNEQFF.

The rearrangement links TRBV13 to TRBJ1-2; 9 positions agree with TRBD1. Looked up from germline, CDR1 is PRHDT and CDR2 is FYEKMQ (reference sequence). After removal of 4 bases from V and 4 bases from J, the junction contained 10 bases not matched to a gene. This CDR3 contains 16 residues. CDR3 residues: CASSSGTGSNVYGYTF. The CDR3 nucleotides are TGTGCCAGCAGCTCGGGGACAGGGTCCAACGTCTATGGCTACACCTTC.

The chain employs TRBV5-1 and TRBJ2-1; 11 nucleotides line up with TRBD2. The junction had 7 bases not matched to a gene; V was cut back by 4 bases and J by 4 bases. Germline assignment: CDR1 SGHRS and CDR2 YFSETQ. The CDR3 runs to 16 residues. CDR3 sequence: CASSHGTSGIYNEQFF. In nucleotides, the CDR3 is TGCGCCAGCAGCCACGGGACTAGCGGTATATACAATGAGCAGTTCTTC.

J is TRBJ1-3 and V is TRBV2, with TRBD1 matching over 7 bases. The trim removed 6 bases at V and 2 bases at J, leaving 7 bases unmatched. In germline, CDR1 is SNHLY, CDR2 FYNNEI. There are 15 residues in the CDR3. CDR3 DNA sequence: TGTGCCAGCAGCGGACAGGCTCCTCCTGGAAACACCATATATTTT. It encodes CASSGQAPPGNTIYF.

The chain has TRBV5-1 and TRBJ1-2; D might be TRBD1 (5 bases). The V gene's germline CDR1 is SGHRS and CDR2 YFSETQ. Deletions cut 0 bases from V and 4 bases from J, with 13 bases between. The CDR3 runs to 15 residues. CDR3 residues: CASSLVPGSRYGYTF. CDR3 DNA: TGCGCCAGCAGCTTGGTTCCAGGGTCGCGCTATGGCTACACCTTC.

The CDR3 sequence: CATSGQGQLLLSGNTIYF. The CDR3 DNA sequence: TGTGCCACCTCAGGACAGGGGCAACTCCTACTTTCTGGAAACACCATATATTTT. This chain uses TRBV19 with TRBJ1-3, with 9 bases identical to TRBD1. The CDR3 runs 18 residues. The V and J ends lost 10 bases and 1 base, in that order; junction bases with no gene match: 17. Germline-derived CDR1 and CDR2 are LNHDA and SQIVND (reference sequence).

The rearrangement joins TRBV6-1 to TRBJ1-5, with D unclear. This CDR3 comprises 15 residues. V was pared by 5 bases and J by 3 bases, with 14 bases between. The V gene's germline CDR1 is MNHNS and CDR2 SASEGT. This chain's CDR3 is CASSFSVYDNQPQHF. The CDR3 DNA is TGTGCCAGCAGTTTCAGCGTGTATGACAATCAGCCCCAGCATTTT.

The chain has TRBV19 and TRBJ2-1; D possibly corresponds to TRBD1 (5 bases). The V gene lost 6 bases and the J gene lost 4 bases, with 19 bases spanning the gap. CDR1 is LNHDA and CDR2 is SQIVND in the germline V gene (reference sequence). This CDR3 contains 16 residues. CDR3 in amino acids: CASSPRAGAIYNEQFF. CDR3 sequence (DNA): TGTGCCAGTAGCCCCAGGGCCGGAGCGATTTACAATGAGCAGTTCTTC.

This clone was observed a few times. This CDR3 is CASSFSAGQGNTGELFF. DNA of the CDR3: TGTGCCAGCAGCTTTTCTGCGGGACAGGGGAACACCGGGGAGCTGTTTTTT. The genes are TRBV11-3 and TRBJ2-2; the match to TRBD1 covers 9 bases. Germline assignment: CDR1 SGHNT and CDR2 YENEEA. Unmatched junction bases numbered 6, after V lost 3 bases and J lost 1 base. This CDR3 comprises 17 residues.

CDR3 sequence reads: CATSRFPGGTYGYTF. In DNA form, the CDR3 reads TGTGCCACCAGCAGATTCCCAGGGGGAACCTATGGCTACACCTTC. The chain joins TRBV15 to TRBJ1-2; TRBD1 agrees at 7 bases. The CDR3 spans 15 residues. The ends lost 2 bases at V and 4 bases at J; junction bases unmatched: 7. CDR1 and CDR2 (germline): LNHNV, YYDKDF (reference sequence).

The chain has TRBV5-5 and TRBJ1-2, with 9 bases that match TRBD1. The CDR3 covers 14 residues. Germline V lookup: CDR1 SGHKS, CDR2 YYEKEE (reference sequence). The V and J ends lost 2 bases and 2 bases, in that order; junction bases with no gene match: 1. DNA of the CDR3: TGTGCCAGCAGCTTAGACAGGGGGAACTATGGCTACACCTTC. It yields the protein CASSLDRGNYGYTF.

The chain recombines TRBV7-2 with TRBJ1-1; 10 bases map to TRBD1. The CDR3 covers 15 residues. Germline CDR1 and CDR2: SGHTA and FQGNSA. Trimming removed 2 bases from V and 5 bases from J; junction bases left unmatched: 5. The CDR3 DNA is TGTGCCAGCAGCTTACCGGGACAGGGGTGGACTGAAGCTTTCTTT. The encoded protein is CASSLPGQGWTEAFF. The variable domain in full, completed from reference TRBV7-2 and TRBJ1-1, reads GAGVSQSPSNKVTEKGKDVELRCDPISGHTALYWYRQSLGQGLEFLIYFQGNSAPDKSGLPSDRFSAERTGGSVSTLTIQRTQQEDSAVYLCASSLPGQGWTEAFFGQGTRLTVV.

The chain carries TRBV30 and TRBJ2-1, with TRBD1 as a possible D gene (5 bases). There are 14 residues in the CDR3. The germline V gene has CDR1 GTSNPN and CDR2 SVGIG (reference sequence). Trimming removed 2 bases from V and 10 bases from J, with 18 bases in between. CDR3 protein: CAWSSRTLFREQFF. The CDR3 DNA follows: TGTGCCTGGAGTTCGAGGACACTCTTCAGGGAGCAGTTCTTC.

This clone was seen a few times. V is TRBV2 and J is TRBJ2-3; perhaps D is TRBD1 or TRBD2 (6 bases each). The germline CDR1 and CDR2 sequences are SNHLY and FYNNEI. V shed 3 bases and J shed 0 bases, with 10 bases lying between them. This CDR3 is 15 amino acids long. DNA for the CDR3: TGTGCCAGCAGTGACCCGGGGGCGAGCACAGATACGCAGTATTTT. Its protein is CASSDPGASTDTQYF.

The V and J genes are TRBV18 and TRBJ2-3; D is possibly TRBD2 (5 bases). CDR1 KGHSH and CDR2 LQKENI come from the germline V gene. There are 16 residues in the CDR3. The V end was cut by 1 base, the J end by 1 base, with 12 bases between. CDR3 residues: CASSPRGGGGTDTQYF. Here the CDR3 DNA reads TGTGCCAGCTCACCACGTGGCGGAGGTGGCACAGATACGCAGTATTTT.

This clone has only one observation. The chain combines TRBV6-5 with TRBJ2-5; no definite D call. The DNA end lines up better with TRBJ2-7; the J call may be wrong. The CDR3 extends over 13 amino acids. The germline gives CDR1 MNHEY, CDR2 SVGAGI. The DNA for the CDR3 is TGTGCCAGCAGTTACTCGGAATACTACGAGCAGTACTTC. Protein sequence: CASSYSEYYEQYF.

The chain couples TRBV10-3 to TRBJ1-1; tentative D call: TRBD1 (6 bases). Trimming took 6 bases from V and 1 from J, leaving 9 bases between them. This CDR3 comprises 13 residues. Germline assignment: CDR1 ENHRY and CDR2 SYGVKD. The CDR3 protein is CAIRGHANTEAFF. CDR3 sequence (DNA): TGTGCCATCAGGGGACACGCGAACACTGAAGCTTTCTTT.

The chain carries TRBV19 and TRBJ2-5; D perhaps matches TRBD1 (5 bases). V was trimmed by 3 bases and J by 5 bases, leaving 16 bases between them. The germline V gene encodes CDR1 LNHDA and CDR2 SQIVND (reference sequence). CDR3 length: 15 residues. The CDR3 DNA follows: TGTGCCAGTAGTATCAGTTCTGGGGCAACGGAGACCCAGTACTTC. Residues: CASSISSGATETQYF. Full variable domain (outside the CDR3, taken from reference TRBV19 and TRBJ2-5): DGGITQSPKYLFRKEGQNVTLSCEQNLNHDAMYWYRQDPGQGLRLIYYSQIVNDFQKGDIAEGYSVSREKKESFPLTVTSAQKNPTAFYLCASSISSGATETQYFGPGTRLLVL.

This chain links TRBV5-6 with TRBJ2-7; D call uncertain. The length of the CDR3 is 15 residues. The V and J ends lost 3 bases and 0 bases respectively, with 13 bases between them. From germline, CDR1 is SGHDT and CDR2 YYEEEE. CDR3 in amino acids: CASSSLRLSSYEQYF. For the CDR3, the DNA is TGTGCCAGCAGCTCCCTCCGGCTTAGCTCCTACGAGCAGTACTTC. Drawing the rest from reference TRBV5-6 and TRBJ2-7, the complete variable domain is DAGVTQSPTHLIKTRGQQVTLRCSPKSGHDTVSWYQQALGQGPQFIFQYYEEEERQRGNFPDRFSGHQFPNYSSELNVNALLLGDSALYLCASSSLRLSSYEQYFGPGTRLTVT.

The chain carries TRBV6-1 and TRBJ1-2, with D tentatively TRBD1 (5 bases). Trimming removed 5 bases from V and 1 base from J, with 8 bases in between. The V gene's germline CDR1 is MNHNS and CDR2 SASEGT. The CDR3 sequence is 13 residues long. CDR3 sequence: CASSMTDNYGYTF. In nucleotides, the CDR3 is TGTGCCAGCAGTATGACAGATAACTATGGCTACACCTTC.

This sequence joins TRBV5-1 and TRBJ2-1; TRBD2 aligns across 15 bases. Trimming at V came to 4 bases and at J to 13 bases, leaving 3 bases not matched to a gene. This CDR3 has 13 amino acids. The V gene's germline CDR1 is SGHRS and CDR2 YFSETQ. The CDR3 region has the DNA TGCGCCAGCAGCCAGGGACTAGCGGGAGGTCAGTTCTTC. This encodes CASSQGLAGGQFF. The full variable domain, its missing parts supplied by reference TRBV5-1 and TRBJ2-1, is KAGVTQTPRYLIKTRGQQVTLSCSPISGHRSVSWYQQTPGQGLQFLFEYFSETQRNKGNFPGRFSGRQFSNSRSEMNVSTLELGDSALYLCASSQGLAGGQFFGPGTRLTVL.

This clone was recorded only once. The V call is TRBV2, the J call TRBJ2-7, with 7 nucleotides matching TRBD2. The CDR3 runs to 15 residues. The germline V gene has CDR1 SNHLY and CDR2 FYNNEI. V gave up 8 bases and J gave up 1 base; unmatched junction bases: 11. For the CDR3, the DNA is TGTGCCAGCCGCCGGGGGGTAACGGGATCCTACGAGCAGTACGTC. Amino acids: CASRRGVTGSYEQYV.

This clone was picked up one time. The V gene is TRBV5-1, the J gene TRBJ2-1, with TRBD2 identical over 10 bases. The CDR3 is 12 residues long. Looked up from germline, CDR1 is SGHRS and CDR2 is YFSETQ. The V segment lost 4 bases and the J segment 9 bases; nucleotides outside the gene matches: 1. CDR3 in DNA: TGCGCCAGCAGCCGGACTAGCGGTGAGCAGTTCTTC. Translated, it gives CASSRTSGEQFF. Full variable domain (rest looked up from reference TRBV5-1 and TRBJ2-1): KAGVTQTPRYLIKTRGQQVTLSCSPISGHRSVSWYQQTPGQGLQFLFEYFSETQRNKGNFPGRFSGRQFSNSRSEMNVSTLELGDSALYLCASSRTSGEQFFGPGTRLTVL.

The J gene is TRBJ1-2, the V gene TRBV19, with 7 bases fitting TRBD1. This CDR3 contains 13 residues. V dropped 3 bases and J dropped 8; count of bases not matched to a gene: 6. Germline assignment: CDR1 LNHDA and CDR2 SQIVND (reference sequence). This CDR3 reads CASSIRRGPGYTF. The CDR3 bases are TGTGCCAGTAGTATCAGGAGGGGGCCAGGCTACACCTTC.

The chain employs TRBV18 and TRBJ1-4; 7 nucleotides match TRBD1. The CDR3 loop spans 13 amino acids. Germline CDR1 and CDR2: KGHSH and LQKENI. V was pared by 10 bases and J by 3 bases, with 5 bases of the junction left unmatched. CDR3 DNA sequence: TGTGCCACCTTGAGGGGGCCTAATGAAAAACTGTTTTTT. Translated: CATLRGPNEKLFF.

The V call is TRBV18, the J call TRBJ1-5; 7 bases align to TRBD1. Trimming took 1 base from V and 1 from J; bases not matched to a gene: 4. Germline V gene sequence: CDR1 KGHSH, CDR2 LQKENI. There are 16 residues in the CDR3. CDR3 in DNA: TGTGCCAGCTCACCACGAGGGGGCCGAAGCAATCAGCCCCAGCATTTT. It yields the protein CASSPRGGRSNQPQHF.

The chain combines TRBV4-3 with TRBJ2-1, with D perhaps matching TRBD1 or TRBD2 (6 bases each). The germline gives CDR1 LGHNA, CDR2 YSLEER. Trimming pared 1 base from V and 8 bases from J, leaving 18 bases between. This CDR3 is built from 16 residues. The CDR3 region is CASSQGWGRPGDEQFF. CDR3 DNA sequence: TGCGCCAGCAGCCAAGGGTGGGGGCGCCCGGGGGATGAGCAGTTCTTC.

This chain connects TRBV12-5 to TRBJ2-3; D unclear. V was pared by 7 bases and J by 7 bases, with 12 bases between. The germline V gene has CDR1 LGHNT and CDR2 FRNRAP. The CDR3 consists of 12 residues. The CDR3 DNA follows: TGTGCTAGTGCCATCGACCTAAATACGCAGTATTTT. It translates to CASAIDLNTQYF.